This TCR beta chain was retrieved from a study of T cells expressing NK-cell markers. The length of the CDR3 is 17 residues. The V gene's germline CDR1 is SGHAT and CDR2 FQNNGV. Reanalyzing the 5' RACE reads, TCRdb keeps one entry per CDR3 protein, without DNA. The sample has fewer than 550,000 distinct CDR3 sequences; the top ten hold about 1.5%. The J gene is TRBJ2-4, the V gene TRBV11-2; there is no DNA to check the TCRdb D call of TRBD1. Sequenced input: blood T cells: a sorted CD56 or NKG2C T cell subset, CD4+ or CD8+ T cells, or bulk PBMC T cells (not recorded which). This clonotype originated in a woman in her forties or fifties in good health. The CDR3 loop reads CASSLGMGLLAKNIQYF.